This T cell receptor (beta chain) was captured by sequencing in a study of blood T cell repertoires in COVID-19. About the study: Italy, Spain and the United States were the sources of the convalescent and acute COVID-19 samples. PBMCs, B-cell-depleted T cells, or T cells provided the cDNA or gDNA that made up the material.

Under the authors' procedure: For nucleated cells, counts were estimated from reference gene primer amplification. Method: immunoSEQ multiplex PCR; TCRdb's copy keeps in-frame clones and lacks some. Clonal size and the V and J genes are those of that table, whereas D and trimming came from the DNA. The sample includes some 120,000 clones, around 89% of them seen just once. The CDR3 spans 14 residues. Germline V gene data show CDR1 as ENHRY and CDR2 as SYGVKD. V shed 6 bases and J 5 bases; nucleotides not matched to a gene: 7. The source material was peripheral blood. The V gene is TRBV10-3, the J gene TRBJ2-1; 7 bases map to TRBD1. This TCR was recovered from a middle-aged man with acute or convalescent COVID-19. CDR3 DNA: TGTGCCATCAGAGGGGGCGGCAGGGACAATGAGCAGTTCTTC. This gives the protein CAIRGGGRDNEQFF.